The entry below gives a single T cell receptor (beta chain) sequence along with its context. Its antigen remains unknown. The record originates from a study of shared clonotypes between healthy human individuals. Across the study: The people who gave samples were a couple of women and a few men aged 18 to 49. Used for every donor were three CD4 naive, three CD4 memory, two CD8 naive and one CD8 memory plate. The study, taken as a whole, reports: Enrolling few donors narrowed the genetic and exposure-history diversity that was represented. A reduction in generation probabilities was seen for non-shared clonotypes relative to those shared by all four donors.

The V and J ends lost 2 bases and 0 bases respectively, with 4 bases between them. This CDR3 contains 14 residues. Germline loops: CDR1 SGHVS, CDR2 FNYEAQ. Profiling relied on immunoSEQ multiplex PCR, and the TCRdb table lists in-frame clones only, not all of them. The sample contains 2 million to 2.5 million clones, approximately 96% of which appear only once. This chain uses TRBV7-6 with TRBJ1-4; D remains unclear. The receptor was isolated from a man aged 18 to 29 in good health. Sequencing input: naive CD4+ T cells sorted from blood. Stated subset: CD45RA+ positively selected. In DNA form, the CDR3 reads TGTGCCAGCAGCTTAACACCAACTAATGAAAAACTGTTTTTT. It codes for CASSLTPTNEKLFF.